The present entry profiles one T cell receptor beta chain with its context. V gave up 4 bases and J gave up 12 bases; unmatched junction bases: 8. Germline CDR1 and CDR2: MDHEN and SYDVKM. This CDR3 spans 15 amino acids. Measured with immunoSEQ multiplex PCR; TCRdb has only the in-frame clones, and not every one. In the table there are roughly 80,000 clones, over 65% of which are singletons. Time point: blood 4 weeks post-SBRT, at nephrectomy. Stated treatment: 15 Gy SBRT to primary tumor, nephrectomy 4 weeks later. Serial blood draws occurred at baseline and 2 and 4 weeks post-SBRT. This sample was taken from a study of radiation and T cells in renal cell carcinoma.

This sequence joins TRBV28 and TRBJ2-1; TRBD2 aligns across 14 bases. The source of this sequence is a woman aged 60 to 75 with renal cell carcinoma. This specimen was blood, taken from a patient whose treatment included radiotherapy and nephrectomy. CDR3 DNA sequence: TGTGCCAGCAGTTCCGGGACTAGCGGGAGAGGATGGCAGTTCTTC. Protein: CASSSGTSGRGWQFF.